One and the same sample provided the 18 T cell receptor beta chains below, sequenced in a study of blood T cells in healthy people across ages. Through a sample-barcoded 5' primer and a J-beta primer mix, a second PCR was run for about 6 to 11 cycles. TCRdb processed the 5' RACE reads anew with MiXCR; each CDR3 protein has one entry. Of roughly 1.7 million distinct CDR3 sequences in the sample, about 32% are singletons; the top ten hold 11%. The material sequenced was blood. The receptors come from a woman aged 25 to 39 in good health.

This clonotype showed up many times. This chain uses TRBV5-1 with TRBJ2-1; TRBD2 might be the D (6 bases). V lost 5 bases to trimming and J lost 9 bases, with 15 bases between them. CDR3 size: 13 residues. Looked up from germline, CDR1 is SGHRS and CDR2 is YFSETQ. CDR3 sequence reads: CASSSYSGSEQFF. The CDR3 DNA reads TGCGCCAGCAGTTCATATAGCGGAAGTGAGCAGTTCTTC.

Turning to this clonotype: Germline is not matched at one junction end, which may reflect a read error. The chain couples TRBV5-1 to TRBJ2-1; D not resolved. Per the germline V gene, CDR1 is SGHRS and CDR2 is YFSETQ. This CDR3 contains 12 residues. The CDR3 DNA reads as TGCGCCAGCAGCTTTCGTGGCAATGGGCAGTTCTTC. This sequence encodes CASSFRGNGQFF.

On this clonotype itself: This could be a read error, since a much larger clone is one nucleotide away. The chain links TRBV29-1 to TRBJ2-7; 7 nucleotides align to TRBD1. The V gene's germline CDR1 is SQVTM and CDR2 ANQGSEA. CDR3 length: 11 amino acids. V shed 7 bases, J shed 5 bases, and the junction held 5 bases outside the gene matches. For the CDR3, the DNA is TGCAGCGGTGGGACAGTACACGAGCAGTACTTC. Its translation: CSGGTVHEQYF.

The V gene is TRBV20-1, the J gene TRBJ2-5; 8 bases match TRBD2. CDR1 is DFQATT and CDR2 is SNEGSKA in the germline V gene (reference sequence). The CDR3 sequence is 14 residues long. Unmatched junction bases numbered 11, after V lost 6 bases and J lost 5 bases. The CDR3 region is CSAEGRTSWETQYF. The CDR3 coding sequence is TGCAGTGCGGAAGGGAGGACTAGCTGGGAGACCCAGTACTTC.

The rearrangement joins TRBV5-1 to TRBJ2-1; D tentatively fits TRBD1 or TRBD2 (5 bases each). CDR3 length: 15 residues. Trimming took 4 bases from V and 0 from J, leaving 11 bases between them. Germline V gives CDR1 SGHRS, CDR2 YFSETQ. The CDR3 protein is CASSVVGTSYNEQFF. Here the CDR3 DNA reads TGCGCCAGCAGCGTGGTTGGGACCTCCTACAATGAGCAGTTCTTC.

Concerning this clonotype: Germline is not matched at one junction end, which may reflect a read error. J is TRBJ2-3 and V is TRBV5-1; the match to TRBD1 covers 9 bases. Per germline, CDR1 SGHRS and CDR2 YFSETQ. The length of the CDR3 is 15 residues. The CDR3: CTSTSGTGLADTQYF. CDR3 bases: TGCACCAGCACCTCGGGGACAGGGTTGGCAGATACGCAGTATTTT.

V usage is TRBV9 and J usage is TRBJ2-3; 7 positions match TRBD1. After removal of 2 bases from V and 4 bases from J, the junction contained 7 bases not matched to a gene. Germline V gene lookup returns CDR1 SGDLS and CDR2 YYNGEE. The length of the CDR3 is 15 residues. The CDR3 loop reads CASSVTGTVADTQYF. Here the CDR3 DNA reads TGTGCCAGCAGCGTTACTGGGACAGTCGCAGATACGCAGTATTTT. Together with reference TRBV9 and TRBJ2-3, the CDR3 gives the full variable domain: DSGVTQTPKHLITATGQRVTLRCSPRSGDLSVYWYQQSLDQGLQFLIQYYNGEERAKGNILERFSAQQFPDLHSELNLSSLELGDSALYFCASSVTGTVADTQYFGPGTRLTVL.

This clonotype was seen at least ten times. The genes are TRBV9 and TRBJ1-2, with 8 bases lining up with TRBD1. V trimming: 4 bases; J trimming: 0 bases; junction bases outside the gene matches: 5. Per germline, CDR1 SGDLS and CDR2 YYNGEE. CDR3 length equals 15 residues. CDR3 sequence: CASSQTGGANYGYTF. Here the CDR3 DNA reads TGTGCCAGCAGCCAAACAGGGGGAGCTAACTATGGCTACACCTTC.

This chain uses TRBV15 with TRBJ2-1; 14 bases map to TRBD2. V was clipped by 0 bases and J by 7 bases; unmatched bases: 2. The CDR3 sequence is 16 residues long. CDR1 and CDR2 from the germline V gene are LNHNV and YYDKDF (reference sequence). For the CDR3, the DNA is TGTGCCACCAGCAGAGAGGGACTAGCGGGGGATAATGAGCAGTTCTTC. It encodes CATSREGLAGDNEQFF.

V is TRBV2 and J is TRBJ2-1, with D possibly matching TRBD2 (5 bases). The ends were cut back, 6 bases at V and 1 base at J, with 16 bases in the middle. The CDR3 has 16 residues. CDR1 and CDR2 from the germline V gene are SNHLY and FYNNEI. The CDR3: CASRPLPRRSYNEQFF. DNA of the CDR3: TGTGCCAGCAGGCCCCTTCCTAGGAGGTCCTACAATGAGCAGTTCTTC.

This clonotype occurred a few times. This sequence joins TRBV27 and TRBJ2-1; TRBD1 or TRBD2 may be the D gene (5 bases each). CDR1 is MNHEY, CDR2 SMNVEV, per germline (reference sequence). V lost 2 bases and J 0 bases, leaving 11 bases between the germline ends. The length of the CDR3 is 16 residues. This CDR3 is CASSLMGPSSYNEQFF. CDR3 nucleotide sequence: TGTGCCAGCAGTTTAATGGGACCCAGCTCCTACAATGAGCAGTTCTTC.

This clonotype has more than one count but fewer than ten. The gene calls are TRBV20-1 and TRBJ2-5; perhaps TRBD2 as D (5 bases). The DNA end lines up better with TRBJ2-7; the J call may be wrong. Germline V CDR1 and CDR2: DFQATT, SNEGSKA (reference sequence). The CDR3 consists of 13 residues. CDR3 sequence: CSAEKDGKNEQYF. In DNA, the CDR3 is TGCAGTGCTGAAAAGGACGGGAAGAACGAGCAGTACTTC.

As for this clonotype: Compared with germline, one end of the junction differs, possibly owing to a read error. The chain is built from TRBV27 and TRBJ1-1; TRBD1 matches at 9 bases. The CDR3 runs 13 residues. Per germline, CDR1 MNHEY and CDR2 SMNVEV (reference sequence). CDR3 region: CASIGTGIAEAFF. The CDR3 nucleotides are TGTGCCAGCATCGGGACAGGGATAGCTGAAGCCTTCTTT.

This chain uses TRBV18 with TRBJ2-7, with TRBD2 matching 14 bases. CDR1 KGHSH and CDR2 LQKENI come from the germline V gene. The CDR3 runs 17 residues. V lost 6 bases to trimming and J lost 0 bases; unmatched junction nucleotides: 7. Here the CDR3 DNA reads TGTGCCAGCTCCCGACGACTAGCGGGAGGGGTCTCCTACGAGCAGTACTTC. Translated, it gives CASSRRLAGGVSYEQYF.

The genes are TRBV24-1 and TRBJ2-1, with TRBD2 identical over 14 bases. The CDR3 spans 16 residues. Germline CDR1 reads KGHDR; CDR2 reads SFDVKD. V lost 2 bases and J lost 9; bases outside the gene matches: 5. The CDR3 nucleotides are TGTGCCACCAGTGATTCCGGGACTAGCGGGAGAGGTGAGCAGTTCTTC. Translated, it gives CATSDSGTSGRGEQFF.

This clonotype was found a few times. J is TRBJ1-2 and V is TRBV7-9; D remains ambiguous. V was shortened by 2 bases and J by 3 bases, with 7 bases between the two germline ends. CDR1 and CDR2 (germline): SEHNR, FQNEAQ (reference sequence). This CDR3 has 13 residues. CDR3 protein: CASSLQEDYGYTF. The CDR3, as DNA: TGTGCCAGCAGCTTACAAGAGGACTATGGCTACACCTTC.

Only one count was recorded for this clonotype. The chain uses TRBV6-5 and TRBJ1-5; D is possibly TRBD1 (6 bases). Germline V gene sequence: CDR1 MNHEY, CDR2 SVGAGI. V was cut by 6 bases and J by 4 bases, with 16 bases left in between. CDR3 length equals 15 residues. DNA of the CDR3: TGTGCCAGCAGCCCACAGGGAAGGGATAATCAGCCCCAGCATTTT. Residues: CASSPQGRDNQPQHF.

The CDR3 here is CATSDRDSSGTGELFF. The CDR3 coding sequence is TGTGCCACCAGTGATCGGGACAGTAGTGGGACCGGGGAGCTGTTTTTT. The V gene is TRBV24-1, the J gene TRBJ2-2, with 7 positions matching TRBD1. There are 16 residues in the CDR3. The V and J ends lost 3 bases and 5 bases, in that order; junction bases with no gene match: 8. Germline loops: CDR1 KGHDR, CDR2 SFDVKD.